This entry concerns a single T cell receptor (beta chain). What it binds is not known. This entry belongs to a study of cytomegalovirus exposure and HLA in healthy donors. About the study: Among the approximately 380 donors who were genotyped, over 70% fell in the genetic ancestry cluster that is associated with self-reported Caucasian donors. Study observations and caveats: One variant, a missense change in DCLRE1C, was linked in a later analysis to TCR beta V- and J-gene trimming.

13 Jbeta primers and 60 Vbeta primers were used for the PCR. Clones were read by immunoSEQ multiplex PCR, and TCRdb kept only the in-frame ones, dropping some. The sample holds around 150,000 clones, approximately 80% seen once. The CDR3 totals 14 residues. CDR1 and CDR2 (germline): SGDLS, YYNGEE. V dropped 0 bases and J dropped 0 bases, with 7 bases sitting between them. Sample: PBMCs. The receptor comes from a woman younger than 30 in good health and CMV-seronegative. The V call is TRBV9, the J call TRBJ2-7, with D unclear. CDR3 residues: CASSVVESSYEQYF. In DNA, the CDR3 is TGTGCCAGCAGCGTAGTAGAAAGCTCCTACGAGCAGTACTTC.